This TCR beta chain derives from a study of cytomegalovirus exposure and HLA in healthy donors. In the study overall: Drawn from HLA-typed donors, 83 million or so unique TCRs were held in an early data release.

This CDR3 spans 17 amino acids. Trimming left V 5 bases short and J 3 bases short, with 22 bases between. Germline-derived CDR1 and CDR2 are SEHNR and FQNEAQ (reference sequence). As regards this clone: The antigen remains undetermined.

Amplification used 60 Vbeta primers and 13 Jbeta primers. Profiling relied on immunoSEQ multiplex PCR, and the TCRdb table lists in-frame clones only, not all of them. Of around 200,000 clones listed, more than 75% were seen once; the top ten hold roughly 2.6%. Whole-study findings and limits: Relative to equally common others, HLA-associated TCR beta chains showed greater clonal expansion in a later analysis. Later on, an analysis tied 15,000 to 20,000 TCR beta sequences to HLA alleles at 0.05 false discovery rate. CMV serostatus stood as the only immune exposure information on hand.

The sequenced sample was PBMCs. The sequence came from a woman between 50 and 59 years old in good health and CMV-seropositive. The chain carries TRBV7-9 and TRBJ1-2; a weak D match, TRBD1 (5 bases). The CDR3 reads CASSIEGDGTYYYGYTF. The CDR3 nucleotides read TGTGCCAGCAGCATAGAAGGGGATGGAACTTACTACTATGGCTACACCTTC.